Listed here are 30 T cell receptor beta chains from one sample, sequenced in a study of CD8+CD57+ T cells in acquired aplastic anemia. CD8+CD57+ cell expansion, shown by flow cytometry, had occurred in the patients selected for sequencing. Genomic DNA, the template, was used for profiling of the TCR beta VDJ and CDR3. TCRdb independently ran MiXCR on the reads; one entry per CDR3 protein. The repertoire consists of about 160,000 distinct CDR3 sequences, with around half occurring once and the leading ten covering roughly 30%. The sequenced material came from sorted CD4+, CD8+, or CD8+CD57+ T cells (not recorded which) from PBMCs. These receptors were obtained from a human donor with aplastic anemia.

The CDR3 coding sequence is TGTGCCAGCAGCCCCTCGGGACAGTGGAATTCACCCCTCCACTTT. It encodes CASSPSGQWNSPLHF. The gene calls are TRBV7-9 and TRBJ1-6; 7 nucleotides line up with TRBD1. The germline V gene encodes CDR1 SEHNR and CDR2 FQNEAQ (reference sequence). With 5 bases clipped from V and 7 bases from J, the junction kept 8 bases outside the gene matches. CDR3 length equals 15 residues. Combining the CDR3 with reference TRBV7-9 and TRBJ1-6 gives the whole variable domain DTGVSQNPRHKITKRGQNVTFRCDPISEHNRLYWYRQTLGQGPEFLTYFQNEAQLEKSRLLSDRFSAERPKGSFSTLEIQRTEQGDSAMYLCASSPSGQWNSPLHFGNGTRLTVT.

The chain links TRBV6-1 to TRBJ2-2, with 7 bases aligning to TRBD1. Per the germline V gene, CDR1 is MNHNS and CDR2 is SASEGT. V shed 7 bases and J 13 bases; nucleotides not matched to a gene: 15. CDR3 length equals 14 residues. The CDR3 bases are TGTGCCAGCATGAGCCCGGCTCAGGGGGTATTGCTGTTTTTT. This gives the protein CASMSPAQGVLLFF.

This clonotype showed up many times. The V and J genes are TRBV15 and TRBJ2-7; D is possibly TRBD2 (7 bases). This CDR3 spans 16 amino acids. Germline V CDR1 and CDR2: LNHNV, YYDKDF (reference sequence). The V gene lost 0 bases and the J gene lost 3 bases, with 15 bases spanning the gap. CDR3 amino acids: CATSRDRAGARYEQYF. CDR3 bases: TGTGCCACCAGCAGAGATCGGGCGGGGGCCCGCTACGAGCAGTACTTC.

This clonotype was counted between two and nine times. The V gene is TRBV12-3 or TRBV12-4, the J gene TRBJ1-1; D not certain. Trimming left V 1 base short and J 0 bases short, with 15 bases between. The CDR3 has 17 residues. Here the CDR3 reads CASSLGWVSAMNTEAFF. DNA of the CDR3: TGTGCCAGCAGTTTAGGATGGGTCTCAGCAATGAACACTGAAGCTTTCTTT.

This clonotype was counted ten times or more. The rearrangement links TRBV12-3 or TRBV12-4 to TRBJ2-2; 7 nucleotides line up with TRBD1. The CDR3 sequence is 15 residues long. The junction had 4 bases not matched to a gene; V was cut back by 3 bases and J by 3 bases. CDR3 sequence (DNA): TGTGCCAGCAGTTTTCGGCAGGGGGACACCGGGGAGCTGTTTTTT. This translates into CASSFRQGDTGELFF.

This clonotype has more than one count but fewer than ten. V gene TRBV2 combines with J gene TRBJ1-1, with 7 bases aligning to TRBD1. The V gene's germline CDR1 is SNHLY and CDR2 FYNNEI. After removal of 9 bases from V and 11 bases from J, the junction contained 9 bases not matched to a gene. CDR3 length equals 11 residues. CDR3 in DNA: TGTGCCAGTATACAGGGGCTTGAGGCTTTCTTT. This codes for CASIQGLEAFF. The full variable domain, in which reference TRBV2 and TRBJ1-1 provide the parts outside the CDR3, is EPEVTQTPSHQVTQMGQEVILRCVPISNHLYFYWYRQILGQKVEFLVSFYNNEISEKSEIFDDQFSVERPDGSNFTLKIRSTKLEDSAMYFCASIQGLEAFFGQGTRLTVV.

This clonotype was observed many times. The chain joins TRBV5-1 to TRBJ2-5; 9 nucleotides agree with TRBD2. The V segment lost 0 bases and the J segment 2 bases; nucleotides outside the gene matches: 5. The CDR3 contains 16 residues. Germline CDR1 SGHRS, CDR2 YFSETQ. The CDR3: CASSLALAGPQETQYF. DNA of the CDR3: TGCGCCAGCAGCTTGGCGCTAGCGGGACCGCAAGAGACCCAGTACTTC.

This clonotype was detected only once. The V call is TRBV19, the J call TRBJ2-1; maybe TRBD2 (7 bases). V was shortened by 3 bases and J by 0 bases, with 12 bases between the two germline ends. The CDR3 is made up of 16 amino acids. Germline V lookup: CDR1 LNHDA, CDR2 SQIVND (reference sequence). This CDR3 reads CASSIRGGASYNEQFF. The CDR3 nucleotides read TGTGCCAGTAGTATCCGTGGGGGGGCCTCCTACAATGAGCAGTTCTTC.

This chain joins TRBV10-3 and TRBJ1-4; D call uncertain. CDR1 and CDR2 (germline): ENHRY, SYGVKD. The CDR3 sequence is 12 residues long. The V end lost 3 bases, the J end lost 13 bases, and 12 bases lay between the germline ends. CDR3 protein: CAISDMAVGLFF. Written as DNA, the CDR3 is TGTGCCATCAGTGATATGGCAGTCGGACTGTTTTTT.

The chain carries TRBV20-1 and TRBJ2-3; 7 bases are a match to TRBD2. V was clipped by 3 bases and J by 3 bases; unmatched bases: 12. This CDR3 spans 16 amino acids. In germline, CDR1 is DFQATT, CDR2 SNEGSKA (reference sequence). The CDR3 nucleotides read TGCAGTGCTAGTGCCTGGCTGGGGGGGACGACAGATACGCAGTATTTT. Amino acids: CSASAWLGGTTDTQYF.

V and J are TRBV11-2 and TRBJ2-1; 9 bases line up with TRBD2. After removal of 3 bases from V and 2 bases from J, the junction contained 8 bases not matched to a gene. In germline, CDR1 is SGHAT, CDR2 FQNNGV. The CDR3 extends over 17 amino acids. CDR3 region: CASSLGSGRTAYNEQFF. CDR3 sequence (DNA): TGTGCCAGCAGCTTGGGGAGCGGGAGGACTGCCTACAATGAGCAGTTCTTC.

This clonotype was counted at least ten times. The CDR3 DNA reads as TGTGCCAGCAGTTTAGTGGGACTAGCGGGAGGTAACAATGAGCAGTTCTTC. Translating gives CASSLVGLAGGNNEQFF. The chain has TRBV12-3 or TRBV12-4 and TRBJ2-1; the match to TRBD2 covers 15 bases. There are 17 residues in the CDR3. V trimming: 1 base; J trimming: 5 bases; junction bases outside the gene matches: 3.

In this sample, this clonotype turned up a few times. The chain joins TRBV30 to TRBJ1-1, with 8 nucleotides matching TRBD1. Germline CDR1 is GTSNPN and CDR2 is SVGIG (reference sequence). The CDR3 is 13 residues long. V lost 5 bases and J lost 4; bases outside the gene matches: 6. The CDR3 is CAWAGGVSTEAFF. DNA for the CDR3: TGTGCCTGGGCAGGGGGCGTATCCACTGAAGCTTTCTTT.

CDR3 loop: CASSSLLGSYNEQFF. CDR3 DNA: TGTGCCAGCAGCTCCCTGCTCGGTTCCTACAATGAGCAGTTCTTC. The chain couples TRBV7-3 to TRBJ2-1; no clear D gene. Germline V gene lookup returns CDR1 SGHTA and CDR2 FQGTGA. The V and J ends lost 4 bases and 1 base respectively, with 11 bases between them. There are 15 residues in the CDR3.

The CDR3 here is CASSLVAGGRVETQYF. The DNA for the CDR3 is TGTGCCAGCAGCTTAGTCGCGGGGGGAAGAGTAGAGACCCAGTACTTC. This rearrangement joins TRBV7-2 to TRBJ2-5, with 8 bases lining up with TRBD2. Germline CDR1 is SGHTA and CDR2 is FQGNSA. V shed 1 base and J 4 bases; nucleotides not matched to a gene: 8. The CDR3 sequence is 16 residues long.

This clonotype was seen a single time. A clone one base away is much larger, so this may be a read error. V and J are TRBV5-5 and TRBJ2-5; weak D call: TRBD1 (6 bases). The CDR3 totals 16 residues. Trimming took 0 bases from V and 4 from J, leaving 16 bases between them. Germline CDR1 SGHKS, CDR2 YYEKEE (reference sequence). The CDR3: CASSLGTAPDRETQYF. The DNA for the CDR3 is TGTGCCAGCAGCTTGGGGACAGCGCCGGATCGAGAGACCCAGTACTTC.

The V call is TRBV7-2, the J call TRBJ1-1; 8 positions agree with TRBD1. Germline CDR1 is SGHTA and CDR2 is FQGNSA. The CDR3 runs to 14 residues. V lost 2 bases, J lost 10 bases, and 9 bases stayed unmatched. The CDR3 is CASSLSYGQGVAFF. Written as DNA, the CDR3 is TGTGCCAGCAGCTTAAGTTATGGACAGGGAGTAGCTTTCTTT.

There are a few counts of this clonotype. The rearrangement joins TRBV15 to TRBJ2-3; TRBD2 aligns across 8 bases. Germline CDR1 reads LNHNV; CDR2 reads YYDKDF (reference sequence). The CDR3 contains 14 residues. The trim removed 3 bases at V and 5 bases at J, leaving 4 bases unmatched. CDR3 DNA sequence: TGTGCCACCAGCAGCAGCGGGAGTGTAGATACGCAGTATTTT. Its protein product is CATSSSGSVDTQYF.

At least ten counts were recorded for this clonotype. The chain couples TRBV19 to TRBJ1-4; D call uncertain. The CDR3 extends over 14 amino acids. The germline CDR1 and CDR2 sequences are LNHDA and SQIVND (reference sequence). Trimming cost V 6 bases and J 5 bases, with 13 bases left between them. The CDR3 DNA is TGTGCCAGTAGGGCTGGAAATTTGAATGAAAAACTGTTTTTT. The encoded protein is CASRAGNLNEKLFF.

CDR3 coding DNA: TGTGCCAGCAGCGTATCCGTGGGAGCCTACGAGCAGTACTTC. The encoded protein is CASSVSVGAYEQYF. The chain joins TRBV9 to TRBJ2-7, with a tentative D call TRBD2 (5 bases). V lost 1 base, J lost 2 bases, and 10 bases lay in between. CDR1 and CDR2 (germline): SGDLS, YYNGEE. The CDR3 runs 14 residues.

This clonotype was picked up many times. This sequence joins TRBV7-2 and TRBJ1-2, with 8 bases lining up with TRBD1. Germline V gene lookup returns CDR1 SGHTA and CDR2 FQGNSA. This CDR3 comprises 14 residues. J lost 2 bases, V lost 3 bases, and 2 bases had no gene match. The CDR3 sequence: CASSLDRENYGYTF. CDR3 DNA sequence: TGTGCCAGCAGCTTGGACAGGGAAAACTATGGCTACACCTTC.

The chain combines TRBV10-3 with TRBJ2-1, with 7 bases that match TRBD2. J was trimmed by 2 bases and V by 3 bases; bases with no gene match: 1. Germline CDR1 ENHRY, CDR2 SYGVKD. The CDR3 consists of 14 residues. CDR3 in amino acids: CAISEGTTYNEQFF. The CDR3 DNA follows: TGTGCCATCAGTGAAGGGACTACCTACAATGAGCAGTTCTTC.

To note about this clonotype: The junction shows a germline mismatch at one end, possibly a read error. The rearrangement links TRBV11-2 to TRBJ1-2, with unresolved D. The length of the CDR3 is 15 residues. Germline V gives CDR1 SGHAT, CDR2 FQNNGV. CDR3 in DNA: TGTGCCAACAGCTTAGAGATAGGGCAGTACTATGGCTACACCTTC. It codes for CANSLEIGQYYGYTF.

V gene TRBV10-1 combines with J gene TRBJ2-7; tentatively, D is TRBD2 (5 bases). Germline loops: CDR1 WNHNN, CDR2 SYGVQD (reference sequence). The V and J ends lost 0 bases and 2 bases respectively, with 17 bases between them. This CDR3 region has 17 residues. The CDR3 loop is CASSESNWELGPYEQYF. The CDR3 nucleotides are TGCGCCAGCAGTGAGTCGAACTGGGAGCTAGGTCCCTACGAGCAGTACTTC.

This clonotype has a handful of counts. The chain joins TRBV15 to TRBJ2-7; D tentatively fits TRBD1 or TRBD2 (5 bases each). Per the germline V gene, CDR1 is LNHNV and CDR2 is YYDKDF (reference sequence). The CDR3 runs 17 residues. V lost 2 bases, J lost 2 bases, and 19 bases lay in between. In DNA, the CDR3 is TGTGCCACCAGCAGAAATTGGGGGACGGATGGGCCCTACGAGCAGTACTTC. Protein sequence: CATSRNWGTDGPYEQYF.

This clonotype was seen at least ten times. V usage is TRBV2 and J usage is TRBJ1-4; perhaps TRBD1 as D (6 bases). The V and J ends lost 8 bases and 1 base respectively, with 14 bases between them. This CDR3 has 15 residues. From germline, CDR1 is SNHLY and CDR2 FYNNEI. The CDR3 nucleotides are TGTGCCAGCGGAACCAGGGGTGGAACTAATGAAAAACTGTTTTTT. The encoded protein is CASGTRGGTNEKLFF.

Notes on this clonotype: This could be a read error, since a much larger clone is one nucleotide away. It is likely a read error, because the conserved phenylalanine at the end of the CDR3 is missing. The chain links TRBV2 to TRBJ1-2; tentatively, D is TRBD1 (5 bases). Germline CDR1 reads SNHLY; CDR2 reads FYNNEI. This CDR3 is built from 15 residues. Trimming shortened V by 6 bases and J by 6 bases, and 20 bases separated the two germline ends. The CDR3 loop reads CASSQGSWGEHGYTS. DNA of the CDR3: TGTGCCAGCAGCCAAGGTAGTTGGGGGGAGCATGGCTACACCTCC.

The sample holds a few counts of this clonotype. This chain connects TRBV24-1 to TRBJ1-5; D is possibly TRBD1 (6 bases). Germline CDR1 and CDR2: KGHDR and SFDVKD. The CDR3 extends over 16 amino acids. The V end was cut by 3 bases, the J end by 6 bases, with 17 bases between. The CDR3 bases are TGTGCCACCAGTGATCCCCTCACAGGGTTGGGTCAGCCCCAGCATTTT. This encodes CATSDPLTGLGQPQHF.

This sequence joins TRBV7-2 and TRBJ1-6; 7 bases agree with TRBD1. Trimming removed 3 bases from V and 3 bases from J; junction bases left unmatched: 2. Germline CDR1 is SGHTA and CDR2 is FQGNSA. This CDR3 is built from 15 residues. In DNA, the CDR3 is TGTGCCAGCAGCTTCGGGACAGACTATAATTCACCCCTCCACTTT. It translates to CASSFGTDYNSPLHF.

A note on this clonotype: At one boundary the junction diverges from the germline segment, which might be a read error. V and J are TRBV2 and TRBJ1-1; D possibly corresponds to TRBD1 (5 bases). This CDR3 has 14 amino acids. Germline CDR1 reads SNHLY; CDR2 reads FYNNEI. DNA for the CDR3: TGTGCCAGCAGTGAAGGTGGGGGGTGGGCTGAAGCCTTCTTT. As protein: CASSEGGGWAEAFF.